The source of this TCR beta chain is a study of Graves' ophthalmopathy and Graves' hyperthyroidism. Study as a whole: Samples of peripheral blood were obtained at initial diagnosis, prior to treatment of any kind.

Exclusion covered patients with other autoimmune diseases or uncontrolled infections (as well as pregnancy or lactation). V gave up 3 bases and J gave up 2 bases, with 5 bases separating them. The CDR3 runs to 13 residues. Amplifying from RNA transcripts, the study obtained TCR beta CDR3 regions. Following a first-round RT-PCR that used HTBI primers, a second-round multiplex PCR was carried out. Using its own MiXCR run on the multiplex PCR reads, TCRdb lists one record per CDR3 protein. The sample includes roughly 400,000 distinct CDR3 sequences, 15% of them seen just once. There are many counts of this clonotype.

The sequenced material came from peripheral blood. The chain couples TRBV12-3 or TRBV12-4 to TRBJ1-5, with no clear D. This receptor was obtained from a woman aged 18-29 years with stable Graves' hyperthyroidism. DNA for the CDR3: TGTGCCAGCAGTTTTAGGGGCAATCAGCCCCAGCATTTT. The encoded protein is CASSFRGNQPQHF.